A selection of T cell receptor beta chains follows, all from one sample in a study of cytomegalovirus exposure and HLA in healthy donors. The method was immunoSEQ multiplex PCR; TCRdb's version includes in-frame clones alone and lacks a portion of them. Of more than 90,000 clones in the sample, 86% are singletons; the top ten hold over 4%. Specimen: PBMCs. All receptors derive from a man between 18 and 35 years old in good health and CMV-seronegative. Each CDR3 is given with its conserved first and last residue. D genes are given only for firm matches. For some rows the clone size is stated as once, few or many, or as a class when expanded; others skip it.

abundance	len	d_gene	v_gene	j_gene	CDR3nt	CDR3aa
NA	18	TRBD1	TRBV5-4	TRBJ1-6	TGTGCCAGCAGCTTGGCTGGGACAGGGGGCTCCTATAATTCACCCCTCCACTTT	CASSLAGTGGSYNSPLHF
once	13	NA	TRBV18	TRBJ1-1	TGTGCCAGCTCAGCTAATGGGAACACTGAAGCTTTCTTT	CASSANGNTEAFF
NA	14	NA	TRBV13	TRBJ2-7	TGTGCCAGCAGCTTAAAACAGGGCCGCTACGAGCAGTACTTC	CASSLKQGRYEQYF
NA	13	TRBD2	TRBV30	TRBJ2-3	TGTGCCTGGATCCGGGGGGGCACAGATACGCAGTATTTT	CAWIRGGTDTQYF
NA	15	TRBD1	TRBV5-1	TRBJ2-7	TGCGCCAGCAGCTTGTATCCGGGACAGGGTAACGAGCAGTACTTC	CASSLYPGQGNEQYF
NA	16	TRBD2	TRBV6-1	TRBJ2-1	TGTGCCAGCAGTGAGAAGGTTTCGGGGGGGCGGGGTGAGCAGTTCTTC	CASSEKVSGGRGEQFF
NA	15	NA	TRBV6-5	TRBJ1-1	TGTGCCAGCAGTTCCCCGGAGGACGGGAACACTGAAGCTTTCTTT	CASSSPEDGNTEAFF
NA	14	NA	TRBV27	TRBJ1-2	TGTGCCAGCAGCCCTTACAGGGCTAACTATGGCTACACCTTC	CASSPYRANYGYTF
NA	15	NA	TRBV5-1	TRBJ1-2	TGCGCCAGCAGCTTGGCCCGGCGGGGGGGAGGTGGCTACACCTTC	CASSLARRGGGGYTF
NA	16	NA	TRBV7-6	TRBJ1-1	TGTGCCAGCAGCTTCCTGGCACCACTAATGAACACTGAAGCTTTCTTT	CASSFLAPLMNTEAFF
NA	17	TRBD2	TRBV7-6	TRBJ2-1	TGTGCCAGCAGCTTAGCTAGCGGGGGGGCTATTGCGAATGAGCAGTTCTTC	CASSLASGGAIANEQFF
NA	12	NA	TRBV6-1	TRBJ2-5	TGTGCCAGTACCCAGGGGATGGAGACCCAGTACTTC	CASTQGMETQYF
NA	14	TRBD1	TRBV30	TRBJ1-5	TGTGCCTGGAGGACAGGGGGCCTTCAACAGCCCCAGCATTTT	CAWRTGGLQQPQHF
few	15	NA	TRBV5-8	TRBJ2-3	TGTGCCAGCAGCTTGGTTTGGCGGGACACAGATACGCAGTATTTT	CASSLVWRDTDTQYF
NA	13	TRBD1	TRBV5-6	TRBJ1-2	TGTGCCAGCAGCCTAGCAGGGGGGAGCGGCTACACCTTC	CASSLAGGSGYTF
NA	13	NA	TRBV18	TRBJ1-1	TGTGCCAGCTCACCCCTCGTGAACACTGAAGCTTTCTTT	CASSPLVNTEAFF
NA	14	TRBD1	TRBV2	TRBJ2-7	TGTGCCAGCTCCCGGACAGGGGTTTCCTACGAGCAGTACTTC	CASSRTGVSYEQYF
NA	15	NA	TRBV5-6	TRBJ1-2	TGTGCCAGCAGCTTCCTAGTGGCCCGAAGCTATGGCTACACCTTC	CASSFLVARSYGYTF
NA	15	NA	TRBV27	TRBJ2-2	TGTGCCAGCAGTTTCCGCGGTCTGAACACCGGGGAGCTGTTTTTT	CASSFRGLNTGELFF
NA	13	NA	TRBV29-1	TRBJ2-4	TGCAGCGTTCGAGGGTCGGGGAGGAACATTCAGTACTTC	CSVRGSGRNIQYF
NA	15	TRBD1	TRBV6-1	TRBJ2-7	TGTGCCAGCACCCAGAGGGACAGGAGCTCCTACGAGCAGTACTTC	CASTQRDRSSYEQYF
NA	14	TRBD1	TRBV6-1	TRBJ2-2	TGTGCCAGCAGCTACAGGGGGGACACCGGGGAGCTGTTTTTT	CASSYRGDTGELFF
few	13	NA	TRBV2	TRBJ1-1	TGTGCCAGCAGCTCATACCGGGGGGCTGAAGCTTTCTTT	CASSSYRGAEAFF
NA	13	TRBD1	TRBV27	TRBJ1-1	TGTGCCAGCAGCCAGGGGGGGAACACTGAAGCTTTCTTT	CASSQGGNTEAFF
NA	17	TRBD1	TRBV2	TRBJ1-6	TGTGCCAGCAGAGGGGACAGAGAGAGCTCCTATAATTCACCCCTCCACTTT	CASRGDRESSYNSPLHF
NA	17	TRBD2	TRBV7-9	TRBJ2-1	TGTGCCAGCAGCCAAACTAGCGGGGGGACAGGAGCCAATGAGCAGTTCTTC	CASSQTSGGTGANEQFF
NA	15	TRBD2	TRBV19	TRBJ2-1	TGTGCCAGTAGTATCGGGAGGGGACGATACAATGAGCAGTTCTTC	CASSIGRGRYNEQFF
NA	13	NA	TRBV30	TRBJ1-1	TGTGCCTGGATGAAACAGGGATGGGGTACGGCTTTCTTT	CAWMKQGWGTAFF
NA	15	TRBD1	TRBV9	TRBJ1-6	TGTGCCAGCAGCGTTTACTCGGGACAGAATTCACCCCCCCACTTT	CASSVYSGQNSPPHF
NA	17	NA	TRBV7-9	TRBJ2-3	TGTGCCAGCAGCTCAAGGCGGACAGTGAATAGCACAGATACGCAGTATTTT	CASSSRRTVNSTDTQYF
NA	17	TRBD1	TRBV5-6	TRBJ1-1	TGTGCCAGCAGCTACCAGGGGGCAGGGAGTATGAACACTGAAGCTTTCTTT	CASSYQGAGSMNTEAFF
NA	15	TRBD2	TRBV25-1	TRBJ2-5	TGTGCCAGCAGTGTAGGGCGGGGGGGCCGGGAGACCCAGTACTTC	CASSVGRGGRETQYF
NA	16	TRBD1	TRBV5-1	TRBJ1-1	TGCGCCAGCAGCTCCTCCGACAGGGCGTCGAACACTGAAGCTTTCTTT	CASSSSDRASNTEAFF
NA	10	NA	TRBV29-1	TRBJ1-2	TGCAGCGTGGACGGGGATGGCTACACCTTC	CSVDGDGYTF
once	13	TRBD1	TRBV10-3	TRBJ1-2	TGTGCCATCACCCGACAGGGGGCCGACGGCTACACCTTC	CAITRQGADGYTF
NA	13	NA	TRBV6-5	TRBJ2-7	TGTGCCACCCAAGGACAGCACTCCTACGAGCAGTACTTC	CATQGQHSYEQYF
NA	16	NA	TRBV5-1	TRBJ2-2	TGCGCCAGCAGCTTGAGTGGCGGGACGGTCGGCGGGGAGCTGTTTTTT	CASSLSGGTVGGELFF
NA	13	NA	TRBV6-6	TRBJ2-7	TGTGCCAGCAGTTATCACGAGTCCTACGAGCAGTACTTC	CASSYHESYEQYF
few	15	TRBD2	TRBV30	TRBJ2-7	TGTGCCTGGAGTGTACGCACTAGCGGAAGCTACGAGCAGTACTTC	CAWSVRTSGSYEQYF
NA	17	NA	TRBV5-6	TRBJ1-2	TGTGCCAGCAGCTTGGGAGGTAGACAGGACCCTAACTATGGCTACACCTTC	CASSLGGRQDPNYGYTF
NA	17	NA	TRBV5-8	TRBJ2-2	TGTGCCAGCACCCCTGAAGCAGGCCTATCGAACACCGGGGAGCTGTTTTTT	CASTPEAGLSNTGELFF
NA	15	TRBD2	TRBV10-3	TRBJ2-4	TGTGCCATCGGCTACAAGACTTTAGCGGGAAACATTCAGTACTTC	CAIGYKTLAGNIQYF
NA	12	NA	TRBV6-5	TRBJ1-2	TGTGCCAGCAGACGAGGGAGCTCTGGCTACACCTTC	CASRRGSSGYTF
NA	15	NA	TRBV19	TRBJ2-1	TGTGCCAGTAGTATAACAGGCCTGACCTACAATGAGCAGTTCTTC	CASSITGLTYNEQFF
NA	14	TRBD1	TRBV30	TRBJ1-2	TGTGCCTGGGCCCTCGGACAGGGGGTTTATGGCTACACCTTC	CAWALGQGVYGYTF
NA	15	NA	TRBV30	TRBJ1-2	TGTGCCTGGATTCCCGACAGGCCTGCTAACTATGGCTACACCTTC	CAWIPDRPANYGYTF
NA	16	NA	TRBV2	TRBJ1-1	TGTGCCAGCAGTGAGTCGGGGGAAGGAGAAGGCACTGAAGCTTTCTTT	CASSESGEGEGTEAFF
NA	15	NA	TRBV25-1	TRBJ2-5	TGTGCCAGCAGTGAATGGGCAGGACAGCAAGAGACCCAGTACTTC	CASSEWAGQQETQYF
NA	15	NA	TRBV19	TRBJ2-7	TGTGCCAGTAGTATAGAGTCCGGCGGGCCCTACGAGCAGTACTTC	CASSIESGGPYEQYF